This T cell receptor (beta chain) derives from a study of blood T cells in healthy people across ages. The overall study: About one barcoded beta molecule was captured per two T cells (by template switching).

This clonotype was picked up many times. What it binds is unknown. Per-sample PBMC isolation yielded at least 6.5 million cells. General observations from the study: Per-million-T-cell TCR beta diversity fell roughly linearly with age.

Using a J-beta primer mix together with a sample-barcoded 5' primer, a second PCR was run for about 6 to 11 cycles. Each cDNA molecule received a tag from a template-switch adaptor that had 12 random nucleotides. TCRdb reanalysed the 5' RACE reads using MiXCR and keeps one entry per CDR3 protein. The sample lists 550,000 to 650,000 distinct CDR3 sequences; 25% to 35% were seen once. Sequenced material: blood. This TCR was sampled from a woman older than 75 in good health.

The CDR3 nucleotides are TGTGCCAGCAGCCTCGGGGCCGGACAGCCCCAGCATTTT. Residues: CASSLGAGQPQHF. The V and J genes are TRBV7-2 and TRBJ1-5; D possibly corresponds to TRBD1 (5 bases). With 5 bases removed from V and 7 bases from J, the gap between germline ends came to 12 bases. Looked up from germline, CDR1 is SGHTA and CDR2 is FQGNSA. This CDR3 is built from 13 residues.